One sample yielded the 20 T cell receptor beta chains listed below, sequenced in a study of blood T cell repertoires in COVID-19. The protocol was immunoSEQ multiplex PCR, while the TCRdb copy is restricted to in-frame clones and leaves out a portion. The table lists about 160,000 clones, 80% of them singletons. What was sequenced was PBMCs or T cells enriched from blood (not recorded which). These TCRs come from a man aged 40-49 years who had recovered from COVID-19.

J is TRBJ2-7 and V is TRBV19, with D maybe TRBD2 (6 bases). The CDR3 contains 13 residues. Germline CDR1 is LNHDA and CDR2 is SQIVND (reference sequence). Trimming pared 4 bases from V and 6 bases from J, leaving 13 bases between. CDR3 residues: CASSRGLRLEQYF. In DNA form, the CDR3 reads TGTGCCAGTAGTAGGGGACTCCGCCTCGAGCAGTACTTC.

This sequence joins TRBV18 and TRBJ2-1, with TRBD1 identical over 7 bases. V lost 3 bases, J lost 5 bases, and 4 bases stayed unmatched. Germline V gene lookup returns CDR1 KGHSH and CDR2 LQKENI. There are 14 residues in the CDR3. CDR3 coding DNA: TGTGCCAGCTCACCCTCAACAGGGGACAATGAGCAGTTCTTC. It specifies CASSPSTGDNEQFF.

The rearrangement joins TRBV9 to TRBJ2-1; 9 bases are a match to TRBD1. CDR1 and CDR2 (germline): SGDLS, YYNGEE. This CDR3 has 15 amino acids. V was clipped by 5 bases and J by 1 base; unmatched bases: 4. For the CDR3, the DNA is TGTGCCAGCAGTGTTGACAGGGGGTCCTACAATGAGCAGTTCTTC. Encoded protein: CASSVDRGSYNEQFF.

The chain joins TRBV24-1 to TRBJ1-4, with D tentatively TRBD1 (6 bases). Trimming took 3 bases from V and 8 from J, leaving 18 bases between them. Germline V CDR1 and CDR2: KGHDR, SFDVKD. This CDR3 is built from 16 residues. For the CDR3, the DNA is TGTGCCACCAGTGATCTCGACCCCTCAGGGGACGAAAAACTGTTTTTT. It specifies CATSDLDPSGDEKLFF.

This clone was recorded a few times. This sequence joins TRBV5-5 and TRBJ2-4, with TRBD1 matching over 9 bases. The CDR3 loop spans 15 amino acids. The ends lost 1 base at V and 8 bases at J; junction bases unmatched: 7. CDR1 and CDR2 from the germline V gene are SGHKS and YYEKEE (reference sequence). The CDR3 nucleotides read TGTGCCAGCAGCTTGTGGGACAGGGAAGGGGACATTCAGTACTTC. Protein: CASSLWDREGDIQYF.

This clone was counted ten times or more. V gene TRBV5-4 combines with J gene TRBJ1-2, with D possibly TRBD1 on 5 matching bases. Trimming removed 3 bases at V and 1 base at J, with 10 bases between. The germline CDR1 and CDR2 sequences are SGHNT and YYREEE (reference sequence). This CDR3 is built from 14 residues. CDR3 sequence: CASSSAGLNYGYTF. CDR3 nucleotide sequence: TGTGCCAGCAGCTCTGCGGGGCTTAACTATGGCTACACCTTC. The full variable domain, its missing parts supplied by reference TRBV5-4 and TRBJ1-2, is ETGVTQSPTHLIKTRGQQVTLRCSSQSGHNTVSWYQQALGQGPQFIFQYYREEENGRGNFPPRFSGLQFPNYSSELNVNALELDDSALYLCASSSAGLNYGYTFGSGTRLTVV.

The CDR3, as DNA: TGTGCCAGCAGCCGACTAGCGACTTACGAGCAGTACGTC. Protein product: CASSRLATYEQYV. The V gene is TRBV5-6, the J gene TRBJ2-7; the match to TRBD2 covers 8 bases. Unmatched junction bases numbered 4, after V lost 4 bases and J lost 4 bases. CDR1 SGHDT and CDR2 YYEEEE come from the germline V gene. The CDR3 length is 13 residues.

The CDR3 region has the DNA TGTGCCACCAGTGGGGAGAGCACAGATACGCAGTATTTT. Translated: CATSGESTDTQYF. The rearrangement uses TRBV24-1 and TRBJ2-3; D possibly corresponds to TRBD2 (5 bases). The CDR3 spans 13 residues. The V end lost 5 bases, the J end lost 0 bases, and 5 bases lay between the germline ends. The V gene's germline CDR1 is KGHDR and CDR2 SFDVKD.

The CDR3 spells CASSVQGVYGYTF. The CDR3 DNA is TGTGCCAGCAGCGTACAAGGAGTTTATGGCTACACCTTC. V gene TRBV9 combines with J gene TRBJ1-2; D call uncertain. Germline-derived CDR1 and CDR2 are SGDLS and YYNGEE. Deletions cut 1 base from V and 5 bases from J, with 9 bases between. This CDR3 spans 13 amino acids.

This chain uses TRBV30 with TRBJ1-4; no clear D gene. Germline CDR1 reads GTSNPN; CDR2 reads SVGIG (reference sequence). V was cut by 0 bases and J by 12 bases, with 11 bases left in between. The CDR3 consists of 12 residues. The CDR3 is CAWSVVAEELFF. CDR3 in DNA: TGTGCCTGGAGTGTTGTGGCAGAAGAACTGTTTTTT.

This clone was recorded only once. The J gene is TRBJ1-5, the V gene TRBV4-1; D ambiguous. Germline assignment: CDR1 MGHRA and CDR2 YSYEKL. V lost 6 bases, J lost 1 base, and 7 bases lay in between. This CDR3 is built from 13 residues. The chain's CDR3 is CASSPSSNQPQHF. The CDR3 nucleotides read TGCGCCAGCAGTCCGTCGAGCAATCAGCCCCAGCATTTT.

In this sample, this clone turned up a few times. The chain joins TRBV9 to TRBJ1-1; 9 bases line up with TRBD1. V shed 5 bases and J 4 bases; nucleotides not matched to a gene: 6. This CDR3 has 14 residues. The germline V gene encodes CDR1 SGDLS and CDR2 YYNGEE. The CDR3, as DNA: TGTGCCAGCAGTAACACAGGGGGCGGCACTGAAGCTTTCTTT. It codes for CASSNTGGGTEAFF.

The rearrangement links TRBV7-2 to TRBJ2-7, with TRBD2 as a possible D gene (6 bases). This CDR3 comprises 14 residues. Germline V CDR1 and CDR2: SGHTA, FQGNSA. The V gene lost 5 bases and the J gene lost 0 bases, with 11 bases spanning the gap. CDR3 sequence: CASSVGGASYEQYF. For the CDR3, the DNA is TGTGCCAGCAGCGTAGGCGGGGCCTCCTACGAGCAGTACTTC.

In its sample, this clone was seen a few times. The V gene is TRBV28, the J gene TRBJ1-4; D uncertain. This CDR3 spans 14 amino acids. CDR1 is MDHEN, CDR2 SYDVKM, per germline. With 6 bases removed from V and 5 bases from J, the gap between germline ends came to 13 bases. CDR3 in amino acids: CASSPVLMNEKLFF. CDR3 sequence (DNA): TGTGCCAGCAGCCCGGTACTGATGAATGAAAAACTGTTTTTT.

This clone was detected only once. This chain joins TRBV9 and TRBJ2-1, with 8 bases identical to TRBD2. The germline V gene has CDR1 SGDLS and CDR2 YYNGEE. This CDR3 contains 15 residues. J was trimmed by 11 bases and V by 0 bases; bases with no gene match: 10. CDR3 bases: TGTGCCAGCAGCGTAGGAGATAGCGGGGTCACCAAGCAGTTCTTC. This encodes CASSVGDSGVTKQFF.

The V call is TRBV14, the J call TRBJ2-3; D remains unclear. This CDR3 has 15 residues. Germline lookup yields CDR1 SGHDN and CDR2 FVKESK. Trimming removed 3 bases at V and 0 bases at J, with 10 bases between. The CDR3 DNA is TGTGCCAGCAGCCAGGGCTACCTAAGCACAGATACGCAGTATTTT. Translated, it gives CASSQGYLSTDTQYF.

This chain joins TRBV7-9 and TRBJ1-1; D unclear. Trimming took off 5 bases at V and 5 bases at J, with 21 bases between the two ends. CDR1 is SEHNR, CDR2 FQNEAQ, per germline (reference sequence). CDR3 length: 16 amino acids. The DNA of the CDR3 is TGTGCCAGCAGCCCTAATCACGTCCCAAGTAATACTGAAGCTTTCTTT. Its translation: CASSPNHVPSNTEAFF. Variable domain in full (rest from reference TRBV7-9 and TRBJ1-1): DTGVSQNPRHKITKRGQNVTFRCDPISEHNRLYWYRQTLGQGPEFLTYFQNEAQLEKSRLLSDRFSAERPKGSFSTLEIQRTEQGDSAMYLCASSPNHVPSNTEAFFGQGTRLTVV.

The table lists this clone with a few counts. V gene TRBV19 combines with J gene TRBJ1-1; TRBD1 is a possible D gene (5 bases). Per the germline V gene, CDR1 is LNHDA and CDR2 is SQIVND (reference sequence). V gave up 7 bases and J gave up 1 base, with 16 bases separating them. CDR3 length: 15 residues. The CDR3 region is CASTKNRGQNTEAFF. In DNA, the CDR3 is TGTGCCAGTACCAAAAACCGAGGACAGAACACTGAAGCTTTCTTT.

This chain links TRBV19 with TRBJ1-4; TRBD1 aligns across 9 bases. From germline, CDR1 is LNHDA and CDR2 SQIVND (reference sequence). This CDR3 has 14 residues. V lost 4 bases, J lost 8 bases, and 5 bases stayed unmatched. DNA of the CDR3: TGTGCCAGTAGTAACCGGGACAGGGTGGAAAAACTGTTTTTT. It codes for CASSNRDRVEKLFF.

This clone has ten or more counts. The genes are TRBV2 and TRBJ2-3; 10 nucleotides align to TRBD2. Germline V gene data show CDR1 as SNHLY and CDR2 as FYNNEI. The CDR3 length is 18 residues. The J segment lost 3 bases and the V segment lost 4 bases, leaving 13 bases of the junction unmatched. The CDR3 loop is CASSGGAGGPINTDTQYF. DNA of the CDR3: TGTGCCAGCAGTGGAGGAGCGGGGGGGCCGATTAATACAGATACGCAGTATTTT. The complete variable domain, with remaining parts taken from reference TRBV2 and TRBJ2-3, reads EPEVTQTPSHQVTQMGQEVILRCVPISNHLYFYWYRQILGQKVEFLVSFYNNEISEKSEIFDDQFSVERPDGSNFTLKIRSTKLEDSAMYFCASSGGAGGPINTDTQYFGPGTRLTVL.